This is a list of T cell receptor beta chains from one sample in a study of shared clonotypes between healthy human individuals. Assay used: immunoSEQ multiplex PCR; TCRdb lists only in-frame clones, some missing. In the table there are hundreds of thousands of clones, 85% to 95% of which are singletons. The sample taken for sequencing was naive CD8+ T cells sorted from blood. The receptor set was obtained from a woman aged 30 to 39 in good health. The CDR3 runs from the conserved cysteine through the conserved F or W. A D gene is named only where the DNA matches it firmly.

j_call v_call d_call cdr3_nt cdr3_aa
TRBJ2-3 TRBV13 TRBD2 TGTGCCAGCAGCGAGGGACTAGCGGGAATGACAGATACGCAGTATTTT CASSEGLAGMTDTQYF
TRBJ2-5 TRBV28 - TGTGCCAGCCGTGACCCAGAAGAGACCCAGTACTTC CASRDPEETQYF
TRBJ1-5 TRBV28 - TGTGCCAGCAGTTTGTACAGGTCTAGCCAGCCCCAGCATTTT CASSLYRSSQPQHF
TRBJ2-7 TRBV6-5 - TGTGCCAGCAGTTACTCGCCACCGTCGGGCAACGAGCAGTACTTC CASSYSPPSGNEQYF
TRBJ2-3 TRBV4-2 TRBD2 TGTGCCAGCAGCCAAGATCAAGGGGAGGGTCGGGTGGAGGGAAGCACAGATACGCAGTATTTT CASSQDQGEGRVEGSTDTQYF
TRBJ2-1 TRBV7-8 TRBD1 TGTGCCAGCAGGAATTCCAGGACAGGGGACAATGAGCAGTTCTTC CASRNSRTGDNEQFF
TRBJ1-1 TRBV28 - TGTGCCAGCAACCATGGCACTGAAGCTTTCTTT CASNHGTEAFF
TRBJ2-7 TRBV5-1 - TGCGCCAGCAGCTTAGGAAAACAATACGAGCAGTACTTC CASSLGKQYEQYF
TRBJ1-5 TRBV19 - TGTGCCAGTAGTATCGTTGGAACCCAGCCCCAGCATTTT CASSIVGTQPQHF
TRBJ2-2 TRBV19 - TGTGCCAGTACGGCGTTCACCGGGGAGCTGTTTTTT CASTAFTGELFF
TRBJ2-7 TRBV27 - TGTGCCAGCAGTTTGAAGGGGGGCTCAACCTACGAGCAGTACTTC CASSLKGGSTYEQYF